The sequence of this T cell receptor (beta chain) was determined in a study of CD8 T cells in Susac syndrome. Reverse transcription of roughly 0.5 to 1 ug RNA was carried out with random hexamers. TCRdb ran MiXCR on the immunoSEQ multiplex PCR reads and lists one entry per CDR3 protein. The table has around 300,000 distinct CDR3 sequences, approximately 85% seen once. The V gene's germline CDR1 is MNHEY and CDR2 SVGEGT. The CDR3 runs 13 residues. V lost 5 bases, J lost 9 bases, and 14 bases lay in between. Source material: CD8+ T cells from PBMCs. The sequence was collected from a human donor with multiple sclerosis. The J gene is TRBJ2-1, the V gene TRBV6-2 or TRBV6-3, with D perhaps assigned TRBD1 or TRBD2 (5 bases each). The CDR3 sequence: CASSTGAFSEQFF. Written as DNA, the CDR3 is TGTGCCAGCAGTACCGGGGCCTTCAGTGAGCAGTTCTTC.